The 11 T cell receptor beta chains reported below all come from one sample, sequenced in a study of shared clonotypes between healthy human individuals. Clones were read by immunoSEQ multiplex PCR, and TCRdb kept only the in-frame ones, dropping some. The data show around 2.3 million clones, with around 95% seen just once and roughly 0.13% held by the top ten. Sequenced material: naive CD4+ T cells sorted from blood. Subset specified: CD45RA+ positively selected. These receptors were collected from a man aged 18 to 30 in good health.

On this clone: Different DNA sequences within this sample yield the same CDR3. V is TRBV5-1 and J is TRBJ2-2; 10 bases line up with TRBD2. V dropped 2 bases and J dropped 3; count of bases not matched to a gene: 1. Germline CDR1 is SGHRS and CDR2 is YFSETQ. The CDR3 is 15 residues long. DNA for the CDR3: TGCGCCAGCAGCTTAAGCGGGAGGGACACCGGGGAGCTGTTTTTT. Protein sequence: CASSLSGRDTGELFF.

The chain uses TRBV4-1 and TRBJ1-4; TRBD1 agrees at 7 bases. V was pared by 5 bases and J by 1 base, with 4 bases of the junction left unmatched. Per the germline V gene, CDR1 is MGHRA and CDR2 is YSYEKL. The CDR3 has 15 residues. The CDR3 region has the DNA TGCGCCAGCAGCAGCCGACAGGGAACTAATGAAAAACTGTTTTTT. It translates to CASSSRQGTNEKLFF.

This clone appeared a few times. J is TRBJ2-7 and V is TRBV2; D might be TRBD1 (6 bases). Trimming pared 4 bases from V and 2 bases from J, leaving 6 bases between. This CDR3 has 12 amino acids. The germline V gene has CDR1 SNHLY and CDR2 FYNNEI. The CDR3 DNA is TGTGCCAGCAGTGGGGGGCCCTACGAGCAGTACTTC. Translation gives CASSGGPYEQYF.

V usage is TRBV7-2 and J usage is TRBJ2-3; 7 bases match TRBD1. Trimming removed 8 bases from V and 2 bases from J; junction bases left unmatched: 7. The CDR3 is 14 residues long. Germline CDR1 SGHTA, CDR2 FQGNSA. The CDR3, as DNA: TGTGCCAGCGTCAAAGGGGGCCACACAGATACGCAGTATTTT. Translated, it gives CASVKGGHTDTQYF. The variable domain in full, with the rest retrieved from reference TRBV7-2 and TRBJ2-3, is GAGVSQSPSNKVTEKGKDVELRCDPISGHTALYWYRQSLGQGLEFLIYFQGNSAPDKSGLPSDRFSAERTGGSVSTLTIQRTQQEDSAVYLCASVKGGHTDTQYFGPGTRLTVL.

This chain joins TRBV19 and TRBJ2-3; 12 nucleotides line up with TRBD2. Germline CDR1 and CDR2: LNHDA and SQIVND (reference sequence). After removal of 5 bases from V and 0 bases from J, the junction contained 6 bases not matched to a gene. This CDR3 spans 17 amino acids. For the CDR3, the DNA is TGTGCCAGTAGTCGTCTAGCGGGAGGGTATAGCACAGATACGCAGTATTTT. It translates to CASSRLAGGYSTDTQYF.

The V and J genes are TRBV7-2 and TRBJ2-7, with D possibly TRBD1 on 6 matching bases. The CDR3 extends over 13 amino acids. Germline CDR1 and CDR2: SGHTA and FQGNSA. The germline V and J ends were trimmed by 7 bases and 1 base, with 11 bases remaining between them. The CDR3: CASNRASSYEQYF. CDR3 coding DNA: TGTGCCAGCAACAGGGCAAGTTCCTACGAGCAGTACTTC.

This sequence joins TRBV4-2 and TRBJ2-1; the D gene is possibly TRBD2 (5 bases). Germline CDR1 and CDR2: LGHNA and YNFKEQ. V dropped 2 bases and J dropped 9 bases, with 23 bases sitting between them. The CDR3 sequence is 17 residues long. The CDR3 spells CASSQSNWSGMLSEQFF. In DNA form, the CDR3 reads TGTGCCAGCAGCCAATCTAATTGGTCGGGGATGCTAAGTGAGCAGTTCTTC.

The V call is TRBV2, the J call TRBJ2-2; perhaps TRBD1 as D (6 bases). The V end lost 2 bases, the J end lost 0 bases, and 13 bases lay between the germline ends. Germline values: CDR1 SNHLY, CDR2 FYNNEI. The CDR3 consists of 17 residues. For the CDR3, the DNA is TGTGCCAGCAGTGAACTCAGGGGAACGTCGAACACCGGGGAGCTGTTTTTT. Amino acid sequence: CASSELRGTSNTGELFF.

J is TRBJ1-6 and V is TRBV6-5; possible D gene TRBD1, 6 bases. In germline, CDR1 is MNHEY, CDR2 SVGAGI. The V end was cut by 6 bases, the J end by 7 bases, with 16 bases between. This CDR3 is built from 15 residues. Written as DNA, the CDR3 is TGTGCCAGCAGGACAGAGACAGGTTCAAATTCACCCCTCCACTTT. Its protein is CASRTETGSNSPLHF.

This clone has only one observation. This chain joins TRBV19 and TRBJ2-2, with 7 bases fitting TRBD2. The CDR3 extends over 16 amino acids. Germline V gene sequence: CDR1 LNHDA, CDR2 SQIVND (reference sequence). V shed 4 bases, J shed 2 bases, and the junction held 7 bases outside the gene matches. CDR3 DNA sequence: TGTGCCAGTAGTACCGGGGGGATCTCAAACACCGGGGAGCTGTTTTTT. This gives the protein CASSTGGISNTGELFF.

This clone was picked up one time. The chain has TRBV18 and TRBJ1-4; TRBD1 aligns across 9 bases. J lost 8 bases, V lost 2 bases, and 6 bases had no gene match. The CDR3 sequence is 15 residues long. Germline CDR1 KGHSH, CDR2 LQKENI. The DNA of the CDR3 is TGTGCCAGCTCACCAGGGACAGGGCGTCGAGAAAAACTGTTTTTT. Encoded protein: CASSPGTGRREKLFF.